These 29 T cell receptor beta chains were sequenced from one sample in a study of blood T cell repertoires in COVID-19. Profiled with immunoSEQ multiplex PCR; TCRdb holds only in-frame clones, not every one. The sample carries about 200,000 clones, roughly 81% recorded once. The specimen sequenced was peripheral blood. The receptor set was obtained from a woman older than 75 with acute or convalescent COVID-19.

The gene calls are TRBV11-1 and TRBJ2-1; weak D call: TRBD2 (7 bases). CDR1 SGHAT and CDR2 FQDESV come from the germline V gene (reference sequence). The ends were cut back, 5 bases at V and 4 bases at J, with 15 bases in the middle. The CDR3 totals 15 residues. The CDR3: CASSLGASGYNEQFF. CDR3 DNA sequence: TGTGCCAGCAGCCTGGGGGCTAGCGGATACAATGAGCAGTTCTTC.

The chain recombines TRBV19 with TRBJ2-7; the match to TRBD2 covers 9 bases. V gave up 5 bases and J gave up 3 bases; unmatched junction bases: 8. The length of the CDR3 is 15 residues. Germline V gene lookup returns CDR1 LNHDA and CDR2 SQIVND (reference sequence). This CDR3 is CASSPQWTSDYEQYF. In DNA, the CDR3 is TGTGCCAGTAGTCCCCAATGGACTAGCGACTACGAGCAGTACTTC.

The CDR3 DNA follows: TGCGCCAGCAGCCGACGACTAGCGGGAGTAAAGGACAATGAGCAGTTCTTC. Residues: CASSRRLAGVKDNEQFF. The chain couples TRBV4-1 to TRBJ2-1, with TRBD2 matching 12 bases. The ends lost 4 bases at V and 5 bases at J; junction bases unmatched: 9. The CDR3 has 17 amino acids. Germline CDR1 reads MGHRA; CDR2 reads YSYEKL.

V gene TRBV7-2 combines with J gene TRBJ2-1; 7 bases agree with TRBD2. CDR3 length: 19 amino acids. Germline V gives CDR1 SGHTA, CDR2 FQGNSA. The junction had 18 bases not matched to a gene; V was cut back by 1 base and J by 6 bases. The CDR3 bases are TGTGCCAGCAGCTTAGAGGGGCGAGGGACCGGGAGGTTCAGCAATGAGCAGTTCTTC. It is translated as CASSLEGRGTGRFSNEQFF.

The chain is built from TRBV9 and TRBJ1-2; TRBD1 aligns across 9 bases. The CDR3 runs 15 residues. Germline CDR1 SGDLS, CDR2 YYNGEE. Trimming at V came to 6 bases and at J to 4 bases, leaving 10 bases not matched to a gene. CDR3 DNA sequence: TGTGCCAGCACCCACTACCCGGGACAGGGCTATGGCTACACCTTC. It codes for CASTHYPGQGYGYTF.

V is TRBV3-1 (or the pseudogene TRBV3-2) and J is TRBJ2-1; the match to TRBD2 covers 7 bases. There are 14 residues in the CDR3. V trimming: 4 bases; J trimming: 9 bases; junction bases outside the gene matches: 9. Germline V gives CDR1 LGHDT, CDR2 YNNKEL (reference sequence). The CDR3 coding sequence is TGTGCCAGCAGCCCCCTTTCAGCGGGATCTGAGCAGTTCTTC. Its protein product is CASSPLSAGSEQFF.

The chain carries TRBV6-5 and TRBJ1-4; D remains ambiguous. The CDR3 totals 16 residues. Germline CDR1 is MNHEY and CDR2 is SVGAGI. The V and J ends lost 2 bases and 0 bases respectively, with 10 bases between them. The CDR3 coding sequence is TGTGCCAGCAGTTACGCAGCAGGAACAACTAATGAAAAACTGTTTTTT. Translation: CASSYAAGTTNEKLFF.

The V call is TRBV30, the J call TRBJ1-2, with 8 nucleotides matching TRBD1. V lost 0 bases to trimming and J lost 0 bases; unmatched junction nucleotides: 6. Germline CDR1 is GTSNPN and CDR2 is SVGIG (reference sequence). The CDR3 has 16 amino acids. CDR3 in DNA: TGTGCCTGGAGTGTCTTGGGGGGACAGGCTAACTATGGCTACACCTTC. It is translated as CAWSVLGGQANYGYTF.

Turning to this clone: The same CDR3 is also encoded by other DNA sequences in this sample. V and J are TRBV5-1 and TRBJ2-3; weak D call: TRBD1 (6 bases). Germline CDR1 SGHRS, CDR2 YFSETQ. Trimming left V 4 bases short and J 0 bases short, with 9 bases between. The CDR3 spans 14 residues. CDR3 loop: CASSLGQSTDTQYF. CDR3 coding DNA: TGCGCCAGCAGCCTCGGACAGAGCACAGATACGCAGTATTTT. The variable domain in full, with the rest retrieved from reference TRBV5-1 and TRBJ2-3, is KAGVTQTPRYLIKTRGQQVTLSCSPISGHRSVSWYQQTPGQGLQFLFEYFSETQRNKGNFPGRFSGRQFSNSRSEMNVSTLELGDSALYLCASSLGQSTDTQYFGPGTRLTVL.

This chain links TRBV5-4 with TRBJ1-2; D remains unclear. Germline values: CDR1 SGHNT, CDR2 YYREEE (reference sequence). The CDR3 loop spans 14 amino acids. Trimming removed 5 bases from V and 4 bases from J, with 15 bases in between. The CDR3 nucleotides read TGTGCCAGCAGGTCTAGCGGGGTCCCCTATGGCTACACCTTC. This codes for CASRSSGVPYGYTF.

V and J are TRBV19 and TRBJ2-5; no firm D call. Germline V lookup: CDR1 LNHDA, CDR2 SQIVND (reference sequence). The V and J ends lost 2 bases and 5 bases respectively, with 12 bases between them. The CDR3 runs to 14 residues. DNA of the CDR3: TGTGCCAGTAGTATATTTGGTTTCGAGGAGACCCAGTACTTC. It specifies CASSIFGFEETQYF.

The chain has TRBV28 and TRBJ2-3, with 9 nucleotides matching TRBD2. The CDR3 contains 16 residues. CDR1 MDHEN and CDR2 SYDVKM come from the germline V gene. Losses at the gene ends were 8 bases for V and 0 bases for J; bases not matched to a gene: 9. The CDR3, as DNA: TGTGCCAGCGCCCAGACTAGCGGTCATAGCACAGATACGCAGTATTTT. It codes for CASAQTSGHSTDTQYF. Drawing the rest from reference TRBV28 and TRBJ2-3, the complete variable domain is DVKVTQSSRYLVKRTGEKVFLECVQDMDHENMFWYRQDPGLGLRLIYFSYDVKMKEKGDIPEGYSVSREKKERFSLILESASTNQTSMYLCASAQTSGHSTDTQYFGPGTRLTVL.

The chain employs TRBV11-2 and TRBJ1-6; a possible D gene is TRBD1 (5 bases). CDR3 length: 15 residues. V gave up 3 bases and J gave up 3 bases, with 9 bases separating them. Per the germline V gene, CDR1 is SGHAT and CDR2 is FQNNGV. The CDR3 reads CASSLGLNYNSPLHF. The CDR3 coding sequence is TGTGCCAGCAGCTTGGGACTGAACTATAATTCACCCCTCCACTTT. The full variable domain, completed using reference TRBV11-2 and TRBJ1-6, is EAGVAQSPRYKIIEKRQSVAFWCNPISGHATLYWYQQILGQGPKLLIQFQNNGVVDDSQLPKDRFSAERLKGVDSTLKIQPAKLEDSAVYLCASSLGLNYNSPLHFGNGTRLTVT.

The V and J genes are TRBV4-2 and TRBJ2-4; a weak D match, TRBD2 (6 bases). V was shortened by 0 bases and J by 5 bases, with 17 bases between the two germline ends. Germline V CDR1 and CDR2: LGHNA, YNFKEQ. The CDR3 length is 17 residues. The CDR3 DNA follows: TGTGCCAGCAGCCAAGACCGGGGCGTGCAGCGGGAAAACATTCAGTACTTC. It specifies CASSQDRGVQRENIQYF.

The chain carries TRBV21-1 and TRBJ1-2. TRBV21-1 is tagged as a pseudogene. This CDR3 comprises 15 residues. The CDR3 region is CASSKVWSGPPGYTF. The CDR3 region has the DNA TGTGCCAGCAGCAAAGTGTGGTCCGGTCCCCCTGGCTACACCTTC.

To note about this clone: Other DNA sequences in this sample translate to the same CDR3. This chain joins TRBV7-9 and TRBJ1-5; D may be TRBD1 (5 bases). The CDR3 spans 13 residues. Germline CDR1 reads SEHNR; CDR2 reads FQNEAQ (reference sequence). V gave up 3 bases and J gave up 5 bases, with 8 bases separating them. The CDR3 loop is CASSLQGDQPQHF. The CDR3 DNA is TGTGCCAGCAGCTTGCAGGGCGATCAGCCCCAGCATTTT.

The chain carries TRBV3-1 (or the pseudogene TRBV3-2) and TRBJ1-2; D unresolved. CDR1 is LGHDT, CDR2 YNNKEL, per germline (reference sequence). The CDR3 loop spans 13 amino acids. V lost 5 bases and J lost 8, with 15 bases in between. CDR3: CASSSGGMRGYTF. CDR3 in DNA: TGTGCCAGCAGCTCGGGAGGGATGAGGGGCTACACCTTC.

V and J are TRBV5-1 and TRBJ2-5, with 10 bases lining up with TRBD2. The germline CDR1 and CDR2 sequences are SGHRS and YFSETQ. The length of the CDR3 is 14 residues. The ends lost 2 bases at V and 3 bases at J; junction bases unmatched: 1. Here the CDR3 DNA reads TGCGCCAGCAGCTTCGGGACTAGCGAAGAGACCCAGTACTTC. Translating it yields CASSFGTSEETQYF.

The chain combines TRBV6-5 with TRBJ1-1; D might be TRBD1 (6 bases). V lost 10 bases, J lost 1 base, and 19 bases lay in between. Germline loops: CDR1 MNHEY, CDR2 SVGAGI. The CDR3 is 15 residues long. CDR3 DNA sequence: TGTGCCATCACTGGGGGGGCTCGGGCGAACACTGAAGCTTTCTTT. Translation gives CAITGGARANTEAFF.

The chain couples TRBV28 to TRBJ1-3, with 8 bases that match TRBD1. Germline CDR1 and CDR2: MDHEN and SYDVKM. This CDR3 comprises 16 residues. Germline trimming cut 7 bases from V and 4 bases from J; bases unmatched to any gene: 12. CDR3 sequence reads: CASTTLDREEGNTIYF. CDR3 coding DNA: TGTGCCAGCACCACCTTGGACAGGGAGGAGGGAAACACCATATATTTT.

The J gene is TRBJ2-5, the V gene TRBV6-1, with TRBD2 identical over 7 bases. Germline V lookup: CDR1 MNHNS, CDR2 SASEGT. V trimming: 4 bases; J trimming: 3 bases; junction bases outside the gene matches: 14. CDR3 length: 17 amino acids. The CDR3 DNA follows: TGTGCCAGCAGTGTCGAGGGACCGGGACTATCCAAAGAGACCCAGTACTTC. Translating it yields CASSVEGPGLSKETQYF.

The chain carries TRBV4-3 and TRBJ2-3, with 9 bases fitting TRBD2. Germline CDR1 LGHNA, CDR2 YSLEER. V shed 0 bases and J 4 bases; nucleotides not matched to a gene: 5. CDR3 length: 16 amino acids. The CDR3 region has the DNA TGCGCCAGCAGCCAAGATGTAGCGGGAGTGGCAGATACGCAGTATTTT. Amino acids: CASSQDVAGVADTQYF.

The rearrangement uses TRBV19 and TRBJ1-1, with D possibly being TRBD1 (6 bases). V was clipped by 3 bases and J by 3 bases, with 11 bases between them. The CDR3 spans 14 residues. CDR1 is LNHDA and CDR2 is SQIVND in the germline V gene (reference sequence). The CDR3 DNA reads TGTGCCAGTAGTATTCAGGGGTTATACACTGAAGCTTTCTTT. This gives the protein CASSIQGLYTEAFF.

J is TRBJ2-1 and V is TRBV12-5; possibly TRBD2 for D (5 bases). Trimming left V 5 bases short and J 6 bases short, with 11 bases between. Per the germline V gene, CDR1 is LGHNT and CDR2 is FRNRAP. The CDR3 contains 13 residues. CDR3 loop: CASGHRTSNEQFF. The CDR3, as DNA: TGTGCTAGTGGTCATCGTACTAGCAATGAGCAGTTCTTC.

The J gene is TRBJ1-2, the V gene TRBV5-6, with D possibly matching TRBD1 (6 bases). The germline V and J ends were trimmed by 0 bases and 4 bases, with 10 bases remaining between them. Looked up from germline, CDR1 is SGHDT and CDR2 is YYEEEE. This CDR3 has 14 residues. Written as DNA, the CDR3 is TGTGCCAGCAGCTTGGTTAGAGGGGGCTATGGCTACACCTTC. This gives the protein CASSLVRGGYGYTF.

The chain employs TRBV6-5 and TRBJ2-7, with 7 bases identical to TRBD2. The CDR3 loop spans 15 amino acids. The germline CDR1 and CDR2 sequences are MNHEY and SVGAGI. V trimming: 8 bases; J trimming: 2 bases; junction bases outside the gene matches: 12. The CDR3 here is CASGPLLGGAYEQYF. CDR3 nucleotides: TGTGCCAGCGGCCCTCTTTTGGGGGGGGCCTACGAGCAGTACTTC.

CDR3 sequence reads: CASSQPGQAFYGYTF. DNA of the CDR3: TGCGCCAGCAGCCAGCCGGGACAGGCCTTCTATGGCTACACCTTC. The rearrangement uses TRBV4-3 and TRBJ1-2; 8 bases match TRBD1. The CDR3 extends over 15 amino acids. Trimming cost V 3 bases and J 4 bases; bases outside gene matches: 7. CDR1 is LGHNA, CDR2 YSLEER, per germline.

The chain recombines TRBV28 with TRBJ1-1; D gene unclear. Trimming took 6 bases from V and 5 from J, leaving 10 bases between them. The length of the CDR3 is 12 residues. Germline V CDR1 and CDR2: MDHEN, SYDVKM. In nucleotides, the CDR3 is TGTGCCAGCAGCGAGAGGGCAACTGAAGCTTTCTTT. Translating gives CASSERATEAFF. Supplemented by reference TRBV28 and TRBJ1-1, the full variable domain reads DVKVTQSSRYLVKRTGEKVFLECVQDMDHENMFWYRQDPGLGLRLIYFSYDVKMKEKGDIPEGYSVSREKKERFSLILESASTNQTSMYLCASSERATEAFFGQGTRLTVV.

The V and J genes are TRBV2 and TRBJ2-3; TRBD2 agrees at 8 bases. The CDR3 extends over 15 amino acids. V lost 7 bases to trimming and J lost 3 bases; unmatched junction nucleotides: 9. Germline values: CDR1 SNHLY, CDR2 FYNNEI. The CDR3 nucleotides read TGTGCCAGCAATGTGACCGGGACTAGAACAGATACGCAGTATTTT. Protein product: CASNVTGTRTDTQYF.